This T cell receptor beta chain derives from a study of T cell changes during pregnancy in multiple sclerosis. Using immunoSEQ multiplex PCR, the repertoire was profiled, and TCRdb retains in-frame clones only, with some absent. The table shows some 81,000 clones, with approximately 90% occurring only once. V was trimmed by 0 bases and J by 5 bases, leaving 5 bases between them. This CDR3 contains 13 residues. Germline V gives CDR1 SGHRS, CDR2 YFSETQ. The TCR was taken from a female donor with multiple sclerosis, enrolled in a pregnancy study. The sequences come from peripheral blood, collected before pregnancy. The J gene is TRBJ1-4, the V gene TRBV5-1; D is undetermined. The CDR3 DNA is TGCGCCAGCAGCTTGGGCGGGAATGAAAAACTGTTTTTT. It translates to CASSLGGNEKLFF.